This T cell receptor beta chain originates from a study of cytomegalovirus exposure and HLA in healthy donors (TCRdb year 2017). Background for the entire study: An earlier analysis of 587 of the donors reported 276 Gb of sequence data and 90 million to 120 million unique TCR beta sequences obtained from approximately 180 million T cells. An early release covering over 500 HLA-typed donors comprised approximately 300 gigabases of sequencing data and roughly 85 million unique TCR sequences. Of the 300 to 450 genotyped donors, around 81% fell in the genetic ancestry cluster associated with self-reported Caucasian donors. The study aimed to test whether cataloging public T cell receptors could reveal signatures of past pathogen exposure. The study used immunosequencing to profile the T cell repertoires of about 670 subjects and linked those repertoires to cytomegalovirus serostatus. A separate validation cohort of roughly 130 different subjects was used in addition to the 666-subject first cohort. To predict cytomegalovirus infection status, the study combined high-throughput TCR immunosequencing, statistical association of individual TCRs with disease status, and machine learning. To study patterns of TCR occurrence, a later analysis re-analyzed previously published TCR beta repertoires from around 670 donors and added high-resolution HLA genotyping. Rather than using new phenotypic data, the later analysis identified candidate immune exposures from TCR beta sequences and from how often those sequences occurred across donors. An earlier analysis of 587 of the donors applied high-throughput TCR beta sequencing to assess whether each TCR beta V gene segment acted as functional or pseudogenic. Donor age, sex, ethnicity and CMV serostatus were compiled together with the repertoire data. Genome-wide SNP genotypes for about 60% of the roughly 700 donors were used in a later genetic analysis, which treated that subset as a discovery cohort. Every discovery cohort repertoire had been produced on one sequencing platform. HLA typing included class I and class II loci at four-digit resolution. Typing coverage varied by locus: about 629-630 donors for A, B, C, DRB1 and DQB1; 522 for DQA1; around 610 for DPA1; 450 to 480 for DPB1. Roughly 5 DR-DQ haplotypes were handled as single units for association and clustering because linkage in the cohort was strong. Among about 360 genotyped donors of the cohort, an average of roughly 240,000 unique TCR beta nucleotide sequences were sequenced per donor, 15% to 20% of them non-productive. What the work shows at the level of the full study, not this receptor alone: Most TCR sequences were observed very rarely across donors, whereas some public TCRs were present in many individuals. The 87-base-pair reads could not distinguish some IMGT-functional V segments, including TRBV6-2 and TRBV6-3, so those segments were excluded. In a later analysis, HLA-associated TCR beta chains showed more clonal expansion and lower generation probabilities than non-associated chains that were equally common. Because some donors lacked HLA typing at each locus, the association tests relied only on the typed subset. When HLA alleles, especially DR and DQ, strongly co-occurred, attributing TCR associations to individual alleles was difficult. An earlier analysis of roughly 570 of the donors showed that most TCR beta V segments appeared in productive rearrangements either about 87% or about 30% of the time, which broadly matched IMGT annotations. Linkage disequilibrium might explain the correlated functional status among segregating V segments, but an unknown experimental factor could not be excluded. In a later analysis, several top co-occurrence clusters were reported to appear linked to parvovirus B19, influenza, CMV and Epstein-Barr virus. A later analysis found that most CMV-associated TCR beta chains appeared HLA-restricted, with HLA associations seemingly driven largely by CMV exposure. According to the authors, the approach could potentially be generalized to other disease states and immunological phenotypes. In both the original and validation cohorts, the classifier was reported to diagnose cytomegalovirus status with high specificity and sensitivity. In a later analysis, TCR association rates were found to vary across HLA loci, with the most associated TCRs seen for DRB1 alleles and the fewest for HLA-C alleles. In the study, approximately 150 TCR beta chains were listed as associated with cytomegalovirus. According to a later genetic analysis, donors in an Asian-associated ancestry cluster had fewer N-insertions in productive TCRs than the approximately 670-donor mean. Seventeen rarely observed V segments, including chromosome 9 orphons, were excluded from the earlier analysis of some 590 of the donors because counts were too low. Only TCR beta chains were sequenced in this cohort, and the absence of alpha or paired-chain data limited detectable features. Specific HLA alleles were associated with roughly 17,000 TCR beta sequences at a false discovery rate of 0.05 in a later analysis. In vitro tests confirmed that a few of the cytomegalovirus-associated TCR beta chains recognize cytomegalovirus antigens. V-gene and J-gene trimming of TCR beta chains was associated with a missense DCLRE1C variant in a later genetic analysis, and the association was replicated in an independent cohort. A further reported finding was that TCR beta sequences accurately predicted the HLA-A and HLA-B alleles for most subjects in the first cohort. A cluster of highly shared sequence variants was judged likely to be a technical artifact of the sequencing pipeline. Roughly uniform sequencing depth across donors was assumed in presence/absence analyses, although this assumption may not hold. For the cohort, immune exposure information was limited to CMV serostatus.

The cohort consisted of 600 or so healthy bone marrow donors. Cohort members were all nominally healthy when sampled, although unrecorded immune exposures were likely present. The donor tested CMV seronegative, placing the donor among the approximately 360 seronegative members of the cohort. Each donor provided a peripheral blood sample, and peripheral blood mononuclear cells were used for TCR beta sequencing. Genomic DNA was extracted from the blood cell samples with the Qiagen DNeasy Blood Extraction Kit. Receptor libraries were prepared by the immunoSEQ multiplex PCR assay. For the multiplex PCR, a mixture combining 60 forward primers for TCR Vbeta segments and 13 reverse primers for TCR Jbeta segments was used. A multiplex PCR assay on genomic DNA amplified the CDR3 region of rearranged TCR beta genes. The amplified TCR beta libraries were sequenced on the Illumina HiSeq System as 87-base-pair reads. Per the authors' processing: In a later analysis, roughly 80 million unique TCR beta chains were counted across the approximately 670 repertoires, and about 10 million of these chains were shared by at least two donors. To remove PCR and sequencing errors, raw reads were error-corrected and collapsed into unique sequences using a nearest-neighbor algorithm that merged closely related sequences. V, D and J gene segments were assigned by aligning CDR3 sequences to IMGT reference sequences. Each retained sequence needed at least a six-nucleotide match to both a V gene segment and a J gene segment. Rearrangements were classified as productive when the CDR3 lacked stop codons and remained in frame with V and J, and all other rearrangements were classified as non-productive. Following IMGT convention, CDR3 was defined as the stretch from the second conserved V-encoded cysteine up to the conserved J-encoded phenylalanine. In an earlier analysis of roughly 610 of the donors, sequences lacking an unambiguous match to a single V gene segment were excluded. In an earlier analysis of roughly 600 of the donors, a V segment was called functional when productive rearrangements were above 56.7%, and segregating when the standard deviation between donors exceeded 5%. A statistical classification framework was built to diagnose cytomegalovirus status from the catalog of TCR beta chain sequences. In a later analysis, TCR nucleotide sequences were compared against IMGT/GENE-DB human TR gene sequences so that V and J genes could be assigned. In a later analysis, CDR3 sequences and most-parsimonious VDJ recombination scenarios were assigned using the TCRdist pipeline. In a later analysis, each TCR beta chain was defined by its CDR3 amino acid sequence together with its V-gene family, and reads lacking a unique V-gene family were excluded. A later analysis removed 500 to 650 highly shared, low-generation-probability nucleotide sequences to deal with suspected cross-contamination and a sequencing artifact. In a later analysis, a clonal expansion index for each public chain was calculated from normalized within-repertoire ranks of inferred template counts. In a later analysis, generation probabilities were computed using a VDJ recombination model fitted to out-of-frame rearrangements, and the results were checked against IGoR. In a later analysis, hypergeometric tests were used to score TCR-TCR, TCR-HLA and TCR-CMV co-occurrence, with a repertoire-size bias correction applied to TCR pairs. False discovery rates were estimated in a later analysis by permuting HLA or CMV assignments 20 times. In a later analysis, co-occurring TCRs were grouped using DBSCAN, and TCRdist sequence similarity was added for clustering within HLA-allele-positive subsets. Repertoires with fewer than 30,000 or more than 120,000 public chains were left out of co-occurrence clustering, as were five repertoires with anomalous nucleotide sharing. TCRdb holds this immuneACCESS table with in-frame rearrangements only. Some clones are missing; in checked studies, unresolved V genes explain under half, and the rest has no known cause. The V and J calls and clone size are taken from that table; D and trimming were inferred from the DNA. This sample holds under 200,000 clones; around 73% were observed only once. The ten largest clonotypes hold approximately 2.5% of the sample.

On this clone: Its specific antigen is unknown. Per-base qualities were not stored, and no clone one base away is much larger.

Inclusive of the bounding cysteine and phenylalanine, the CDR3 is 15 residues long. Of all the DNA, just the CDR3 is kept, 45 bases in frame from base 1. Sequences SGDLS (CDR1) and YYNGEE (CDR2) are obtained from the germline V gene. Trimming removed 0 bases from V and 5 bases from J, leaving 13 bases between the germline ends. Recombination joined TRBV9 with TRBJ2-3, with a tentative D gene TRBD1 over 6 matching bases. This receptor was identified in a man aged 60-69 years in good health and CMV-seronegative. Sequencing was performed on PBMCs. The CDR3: CASSVVSGAGDTQYF. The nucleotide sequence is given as TGTGCCAGCAGCGTAGTCTCAGGGGCGGGAGATACGCAGTATTTT.